The 18 T cell receptor beta chains below were found in one sample sequenced in a study of OX40 agonist ivuxolimab in advanced cancers. TCRdb's copy holds only in-frame clones and misses some; the assay was immunoSEQ multiplex PCR. The top ten hold approximately 0.61% of the sample, which has approximately 50,000 clones, around nine tenths seen once. Sequences were derived from CD4+ or CD8+ T cells sorted from blood, sampled in a trial of the OX40 agonist ivuxolimab. The receptors shown here come from an adult with an advanced solid tumor such as melanoma, head and neck, liver or kidney cancer.

V usage is TRBV7-4 and J usage is TRBJ2-5; tentatively, D is TRBD2 (6 bases). CDR1 and CDR2 from the germline V gene are SGHVT and SQSDAQ. V lost 5 bases and J 3 bases, leaving 13 bases between the germline ends. The CDR3 length is 14 residues. CDR3 amino acids: CASSILAFEETQYF. CDR3 nucleotide sequence: TGTGCCAGCAGCATTCTAGCGTTCGAAGAGACCCAGTACTTC.

DNA for the CDR3: TGTGCCATCAGAGGGGGTCAGGGTCTTAGCAGGAACTACGAGCAGTACTTC. This translates into CAIRGGQGLSRNYEQYF. The V gene is TRBV10-3, the J gene TRBJ2-5; possibly TRBD1 for D (6 bases). The J call may be faulty, since TRBJ2-7 better matches the DNA end. Germline lookup yields CDR1 ENHRY and CDR2 SYGVKD. CDR3 length equals 17 residues.

The V gene is TRBV11-2, the J gene TRBJ1-1; TRBD1 is a possible D gene (6 bases). The CDR3 sequence is 14 residues long. Germline V gives CDR1 SGHAT, CDR2 FQNNGV. The V end lost 1 base, the J end lost 1 base, and 7 bases lay between the germline ends. CDR3 region: CASSLGGGNTEAFF. The CDR3 DNA reads as TGTGCCAGCAGCTTAGGAGGGGGGAACACTGAAGCTTTCTTT. The entire variable domain, with the rest obtained from reference TRBV11-2 and TRBJ1-1, is as follows: EAGVAQSPRYKIIEKRQSVAFWCNPISGHATLYWYQQILGQGPKLLIQFQNNGVVDDSQLPKDRFSAERLKGVDSTLKIQPAKLEDSAVYLCASSLGGGNTEAFFGQGTRLTVV.

The chain uses TRBV10-1 and TRBJ2-7; no clear D. V was clipped by 0 bases and J by 6 bases, with 9 bases between them. Looked up from germline, CDR1 is WNHNN and CDR2 is SYGVQD (reference sequence). The CDR3 covers 13 residues. The CDR3 DNA sequence: TGCGCCAGCAGTGAGTCATCCAGCGTCGAGCAGTACTTC. Amino acids: CASSESSSVEQYF.

The rearrangement joins TRBV19 to TRBJ2-1; D perhaps matches TRBD1 (5 bases). CDR1 is LNHDA, CDR2 SQIVND, per germline (reference sequence). V gave up 4 bases and J gave up 13 bases, with 20 bases separating them. The CDR3 contains 14 residues. CDR3 DNA: TGTGCCAGTAGTACTAATAGGGGCCGGCAGAGCCAGTTCTTC. This encodes CASSTNRGRQSQFF. The variable domain in full, completed from reference TRBV19 and TRBJ2-1, reads DGGITQSPKYLFRKEGQNVTLSCEQNLNHDAMYWYRQDPGQGLRLIYYSQIVNDFQKGDIAEGYSVSREKKESFPLTVTSAQKNPTAFYLCASSTNRGRQSQFFGPGTRLTVL.

The chain links TRBV5-6 to TRBJ2-1; D is unclear. Trimming removed 0 bases at V and 5 bases at J, with 12 bases between. Germline V gene lookup returns CDR1 SGHDT and CDR2 YYEEEE. The CDR3 is made up of 15 amino acids. In nucleotides, the CDR3 is TGTGCCAGCAGCTTGGGTACATACAACAACAATGAGCAGTTCTTC. Translating gives CASSLGTYNNNEQFF. The entire variable domain, with the rest obtained from reference TRBV5-6 and TRBJ2-1, is as follows: DAGVTQSPTHLIKTRGQQVTLRCSPKSGHDTVSWYQQALGQGPQFIFQYYEEEERQRGNFPDRFSGHQFPNYSSELNVNALLLGDSALYLCASSLGTYNNNEQFFGPGTRLTVL.

The V gene is TRBV5-6, the J gene TRBJ2-1; TRBD2 might be the D (5 bases). The V and J ends lost 7 bases and 3 bases respectively, with 17 bases between them. Germline loops: CDR1 SGHDT, CDR2 YYEEEE. The CDR3 length is 15 residues. The CDR3 loop is CASCLALSGYNEQFF. The CDR3 coding sequence is TGTGCCAGCTGCCTAGCCTTGAGCGGCTACAATGAGCAGTTCTTC.

The gene calls are TRBV5-1 and TRBJ2-5; TRBD2 aligns across 7 bases. Near its end, the DNA agrees better with TRBJ2-7, so the J call may be wrong. Germline lookup yields CDR1 SGHRS and CDR2 YFSETQ. The CDR3 length is 16 residues. CDR3 protein: CASSQTLFGTTGEQYF. For the CDR3, the DNA is TGCGCCAGCAGTCAAACCCTATTCGGGACTACCGGCGAGCAGTACTTC.

The V call is TRBV9, the J call TRBJ1-6, with a possible D match to TRBD1 (5 bases). The ends were cut back, 3 bases at V and 6 bases at J, with 10 bases in the middle. The CDR3 loop spans 14 amino acids. Germline V lookup: CDR1 SGDLS, CDR2 YYNGEE. The CDR3 loop is CASSATGTNSPLHF. Here the CDR3 DNA reads TGTGCCAGCAGCGCCACCGGGACTAATTCACCCCTCCACTTT.

This clone was observed a handful of times. V usage is TRBV19 and J usage is TRBJ1-5; D possibly corresponds to TRBD1 (5 bases). V lost 3 bases, J lost 1 base, and 10 bases lay in between. There are 15 residues in the CDR3. Germline V gene sequence: CDR1 LNHDA, CDR2 SQIVND (reference sequence). The CDR3 reads CASSIGGGSNQPQHF. The CDR3 DNA is TGTGCCAGTAGTATCGGGGGAGGAAGCAATCAGCCCCAGCATTTT.

The chain is built from TRBV10-3 and TRBJ2-2; 9 nucleotides align to TRBD2. V was clipped by 0 bases and J by 1 base; unmatched bases: 9. The CDR3 length is 19 residues. The germline gives CDR1 ENHRY, CDR2 SYGVKD. The CDR3 spells CAISESAVAGVGNTGELFF. DNA of the CDR3: TGTGCCATCAGTGAGTCGGCGGTAGCGGGAGTGGGGAACACCGGGGAGCTGTTTTTT.

The rearrangement joins TRBV19 to TRBJ1-1, with 8 bases fitting TRBD1. The germline V gene has CDR1 LNHDA and CDR2 SQIVND (reference sequence). This CDR3 has 16 residues. V dropped 5 bases and J dropped 0; count of bases not matched to a gene: 8. The CDR3 protein is CASSSGGRGMNTEAFF. The CDR3 coding sequence is TGTGCCAGTAGTTCAGGGGGCCGGGGCATGAACACTGAAGCTTTCTTT.

Only a few counts were recorded for this clone. V and J are TRBV11-3 and TRBJ2-1; TRBD2 aligns across 7 bases. From germline, CDR1 is SGHNT and CDR2 YENEEA. V lost 6 bases to trimming and J lost 9 bases; unmatched junction nucleotides: 11. CDR3 length: 14 residues. The CDR3 bases are TGTGCCAGCAGGCCTAGGGCGGGAGCGGGTGAGCAGTTCTTC. Protein: CASRPRAGAGEQFF.

The V gene is TRBV5-1, the J gene TRBJ2-5; the match to TRBD2 covers 13 bases. V trimming: 4 bases; J trimming: 5 bases; junction bases outside the gene matches: 11. CDR3 length: 17 amino acids. Looked up from germline, CDR1 is SGHRS and CDR2 is YFSETQ. CDR3 DNA sequence: TGCGCCAGCAGCGAGGGACTAGCGGGACCAAAGGGGGAGACCCAGTACTTC. This encodes CASSEGLAGPKGETQYF. The complete variable domain, with remaining parts taken from reference TRBV5-1 and TRBJ2-5, reads KAGVTQTPRYLIKTRGQQVTLSCSPISGHRSVSWYQQTPGQGLQFLFEYFSETQRNKGNFPGRFSGRQFSNSRSEMNVSTLELGDSALYLCASSEGLAGPKGETQYFGPGTRLLVL.

The gene calls are TRBV5-4 and TRBJ1-1; 7 nucleotides agree with TRBD1. J lost 6 bases, V lost 4 bases, and 9 bases had no gene match. Germline lookup yields CDR1 SGHNT and CDR2 YYREEE (reference sequence). This CDR3 is 14 amino acids long. CDR3 amino acids: CASSRGQALSEAFF. The DNA of the CDR3 is TGTGCCAGCAGCCGTGGACAGGCTTTATCTGAAGCTTTCTTT.

The V gene is TRBV7-9, the J gene TRBJ2-5, with D tentatively TRBD1 or TRBD2 (5 bases each). Deletions cut 0 bases from V and 4 bases from J, with 9 bases between. Looked up from germline, CDR1 is SEHNR and CDR2 is FQNEAQ (reference sequence). This CDR3 spans 14 amino acids. CDR3 sequence reads: CASSLAMGVETQYF. Written as DNA, the CDR3 is TGTGCCAGCAGCTTAGCGATGGGGGTAGAGACCCAGTACTTC.

The chain has TRBV29-1 and TRBJ2-2, with D uncertain. Trimming shortened V by 4 bases and J by 5 bases, and 8 bases separated the two germline ends. Per the germline V gene, CDR1 is SQVTM and CDR2 is ANQGSEA. There are 12 residues in the CDR3. CDR3 region: CSVGLVTGELFF. In nucleotides, the CDR3 is TGCAGCGTTGGTCTGGTGACCGGGGAGCTGTTTTTT.

This clone occurred once. This chain uses TRBV5-6 with TRBJ1-6, with a possible D match to TRBD1 (6 bases). The CDR3 sequence is 17 residues long. Germline loops: CDR1 SGHDT, CDR2 YYEEEE. V shed 2 bases and J shed 4 bases, with 16 bases lying between them. The CDR3 DNA follows: TGTGCCAGCAGCTTCCTCTTCGGACAGAATTATAATTCACCCCTCCACTTT. Amino acid sequence: CASSFLFGQNYNSPLHF.